This T cell receptor (beta chain) was captured by sequencing in a study of cytomegalovirus exposure and HLA in healthy donors. Primers included in the PCR were 60 Vbeta and 13 Jbeta primers. Using immunoSEQ multiplex PCR, the repertoire was profiled, and TCRdb retains in-frame clones only, with some absent. The table records roughly 150,000 clones, roughly 74% of them present only once. CDR3 length equals 14 residues. Germline V gives CDR1 KGHSH, CDR2 LQKENI. The trim removed 6 bases at V and 3 bases at J, leaving 5 bases unmatched. This TCR derives from a woman between 40 and 50 years old in good health and CMV-seropositive. This rearrangement joins TRBV18 to TRBJ1-2; 9 bases align to TRBD1. The sequenced sample consisted of PBMCs. CDR3 amino acids: CASSSQGADYGYTF. The CDR3 region has the DNA TGTGCCAGCTCGTCACAGGGGGCTGACTATGGCTACACCTTC.